This TCR beta chain was documented in a study of blood T cells in healthy people across ages. Findings of the study overall: With donor CMV status unknown, expanded clonotype changes were possibly confounded.

V shed 8 bases, J shed 4 bases, and the junction held 8 bases outside the gene matches. Per germline, CDR1 ENHRY and CDR2 SYGVKD. The CDR3 has 14 residues. This clonotype was counted only a few times. Its antigen is currently unknown. Primed by a sample-barcoded 5' primer and a J-beta primer mix, a second PCR proceeded for roughly 6 to 12 cycles. TCRdb redid the calling of the 5' RACE reads with MiXCR, one entry per CDR3 protein. The data show about 1.4 million distinct CDR3 sequences, approximately 63% seen once. This TCR derives from a man aged 18 to 29 in good health. The chain couples TRBV10-3 to TRBJ2-5; 9 bases are shared with TRBD1. Input material: blood. The DNA of the CDR3 is TGTGCCATCGGGGGACAGGGCATTTCAGAGACCCAGTACTTC. Encoded protein: CAIGGQGISETQYF.